The T cell receptor beta chain described here comes from a study of control samples from healthy donors and cancer patients. The assay was immunoSEQ multiplex PCR, and TCRdb's table has in-frame clones only and misses some. Here the sample spans around 64,000 clones, roughly 87% being singletons. This CDR3 region has 13 residues. V dropped 5 bases and J dropped 3 bases, with 10 bases sitting between them. Germline lookup yields CDR1 SEHNR and CDR2 FQNEAQ (reference sequence). The chain combines TRBV7-9 with TRBJ1-2, with a tentative D call TRBD1 (6 bases). The sequencing sample was made of PBMCs. This sequence originates from a man aged 55 to 70 with colorectal cancer. The CDR3 reads CASSRTADYGYTF. In DNA form, the CDR3 reads TGTGCCAGCAGCCGGACAGCCGACTATGGCTACACCTTC.